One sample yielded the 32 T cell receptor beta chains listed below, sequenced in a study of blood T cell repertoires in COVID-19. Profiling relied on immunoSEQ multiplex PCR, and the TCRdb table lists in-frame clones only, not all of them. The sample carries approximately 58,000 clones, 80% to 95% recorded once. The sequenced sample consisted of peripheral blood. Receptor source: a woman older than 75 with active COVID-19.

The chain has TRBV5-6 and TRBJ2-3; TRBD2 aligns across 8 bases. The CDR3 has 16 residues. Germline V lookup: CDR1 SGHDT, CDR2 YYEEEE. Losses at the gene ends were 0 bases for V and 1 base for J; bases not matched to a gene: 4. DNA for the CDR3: TGTGCCAGCAGCTTGGATGCGGGGGGACGCACAGATACGCAGTATTTT. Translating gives CASSLDAGGRTDTQYF.

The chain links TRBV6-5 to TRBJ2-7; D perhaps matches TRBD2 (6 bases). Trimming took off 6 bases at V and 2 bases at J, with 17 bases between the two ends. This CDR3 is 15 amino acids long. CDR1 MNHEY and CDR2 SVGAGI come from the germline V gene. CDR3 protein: CASSPRDWGAYEQYV. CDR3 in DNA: TGTGCCAGCAGCCCGAGGGACTGGGGGGCCTACGAGCAGTACGTC.

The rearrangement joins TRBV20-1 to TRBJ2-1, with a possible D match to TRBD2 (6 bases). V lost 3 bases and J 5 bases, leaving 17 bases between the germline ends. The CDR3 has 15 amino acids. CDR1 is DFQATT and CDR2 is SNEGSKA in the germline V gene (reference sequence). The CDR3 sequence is CSASRFGTPNNEQFF. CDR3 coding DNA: TGCAGTGCTAGTCGGTTCGGGACTCCAAACAATGAGCAGTTCTTC.

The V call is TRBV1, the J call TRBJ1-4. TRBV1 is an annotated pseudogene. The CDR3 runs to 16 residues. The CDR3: CTSTQGRARTNEKLFF. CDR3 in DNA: TGCACCAGCACCCAGGGGAGGGCCAGAACTAATGAAAAACTGTTTTTT.

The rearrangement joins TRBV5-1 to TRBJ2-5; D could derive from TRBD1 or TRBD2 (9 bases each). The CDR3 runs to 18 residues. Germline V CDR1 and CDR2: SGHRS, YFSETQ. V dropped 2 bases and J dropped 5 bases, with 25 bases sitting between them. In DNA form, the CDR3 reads TGCGCCAGCAGCTTAGGGACAGGGAGTGGGACTAGCTCGGAGACCCAGTACTTC. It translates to CASSLGTGSGTSSETQYF.

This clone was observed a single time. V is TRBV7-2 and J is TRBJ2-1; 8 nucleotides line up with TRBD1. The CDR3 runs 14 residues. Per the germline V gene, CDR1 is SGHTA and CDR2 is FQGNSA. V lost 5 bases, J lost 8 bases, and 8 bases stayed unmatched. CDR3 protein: CASSPLTGAYEQFF. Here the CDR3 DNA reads TGTGCCAGCAGCCCACTGACAGGGGCCTATGAGCAGTTCTTC.

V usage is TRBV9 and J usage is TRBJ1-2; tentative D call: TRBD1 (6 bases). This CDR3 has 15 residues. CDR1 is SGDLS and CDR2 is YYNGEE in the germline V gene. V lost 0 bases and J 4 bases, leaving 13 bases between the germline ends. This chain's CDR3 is CASSVAVRGSYGYTF. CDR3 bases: TGTGCCAGCAGCGTAGCCGTCAGGGGAAGCTATGGCTACACCTTC. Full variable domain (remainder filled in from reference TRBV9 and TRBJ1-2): DSGVTQTPKHLITATGQRVTLRCSPRSGDLSVYWYQQSLDQGLQFLIQYYNGEERAKGNILERFSAQQFPDLHSELNLSSLELGDSALYFCASSVAVRGSYGYTFGSGTRLTVV.

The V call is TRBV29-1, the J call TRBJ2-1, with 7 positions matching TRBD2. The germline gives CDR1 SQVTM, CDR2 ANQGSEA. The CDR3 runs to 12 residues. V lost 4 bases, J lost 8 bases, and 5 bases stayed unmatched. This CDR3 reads CSVGDYRDEQFF. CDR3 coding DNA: TGCAGCGTTGGGGACTACCGGGATGAGCAGTTCTTC.

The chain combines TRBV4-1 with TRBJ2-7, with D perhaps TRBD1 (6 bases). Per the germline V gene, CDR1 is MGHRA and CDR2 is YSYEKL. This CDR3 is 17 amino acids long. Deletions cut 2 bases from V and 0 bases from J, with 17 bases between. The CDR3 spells CASSQQVTGTASYEQYF. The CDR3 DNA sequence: TGCGCCAGCAGCCAACAGGTTACAGGGACCGCCTCCTACGAGCAGTACTTC.

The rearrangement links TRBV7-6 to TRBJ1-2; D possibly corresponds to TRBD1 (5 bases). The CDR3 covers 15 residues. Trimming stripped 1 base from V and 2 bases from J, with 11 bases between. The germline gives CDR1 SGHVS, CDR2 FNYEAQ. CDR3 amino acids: CASSLGGGANYGYTF. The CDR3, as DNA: TGTGCCAGCAGCTTAGGTGGAGGGGCCAACTATGGCTACACCTTC. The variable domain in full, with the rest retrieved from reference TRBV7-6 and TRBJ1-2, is GAGVSQSPRYKVTKRGQDVALRCDPISGHVSLYWYRQALGQGPEFLTYFNYEAQQDKSGLPNDRFSAERPEGSISTLTIQRTEQRDSAMYRCASSLGGGANYGYTFGSGTRLTVV.

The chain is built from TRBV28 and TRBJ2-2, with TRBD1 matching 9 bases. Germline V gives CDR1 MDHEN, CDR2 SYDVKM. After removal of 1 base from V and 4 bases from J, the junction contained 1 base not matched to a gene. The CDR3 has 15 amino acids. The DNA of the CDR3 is TGTGCCAGCAGTTTATTACAGGGGGCCACCGGGGAGCTGTTTTTT. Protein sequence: CASSLLQGATGELFF.

CDR3 in amino acids: CASNLLSRGAPYNEQFF. The CDR3 nucleotides read TGTGCCAGCAACTTACTTTCTCGGGGGGCACCCTACAATGAGCAGTTCTTC. The chain joins TRBV5-6 to TRBJ2-1; the D gene is possibly TRBD2 (7 bases). Germline V gene sequence: CDR1 SGHDT, CDR2 YYEEEE. V shed 6 bases and J shed 2 bases, with 21 bases lying between them. This CDR3 has 17 amino acids.

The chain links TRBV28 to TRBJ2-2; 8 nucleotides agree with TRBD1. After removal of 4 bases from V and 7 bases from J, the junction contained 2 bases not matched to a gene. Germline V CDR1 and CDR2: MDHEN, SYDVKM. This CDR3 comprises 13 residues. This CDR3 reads CASSSGGRGELFF. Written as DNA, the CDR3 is TGTGCCAGCAGTTCAGGGGGCCGCGGGGAGCTGTTTTTT.

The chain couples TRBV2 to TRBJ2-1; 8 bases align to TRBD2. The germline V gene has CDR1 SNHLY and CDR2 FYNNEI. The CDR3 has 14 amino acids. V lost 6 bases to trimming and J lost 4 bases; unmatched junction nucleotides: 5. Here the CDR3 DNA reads TGTGCCAGCAGGGTAGCGGGACCTTACAATGAGCAGTTCTTC. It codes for CASRVAGPYNEQFF.

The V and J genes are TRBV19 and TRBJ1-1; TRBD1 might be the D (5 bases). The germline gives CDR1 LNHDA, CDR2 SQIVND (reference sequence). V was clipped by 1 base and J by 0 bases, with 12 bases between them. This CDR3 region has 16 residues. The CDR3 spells CASSIGGPGMNTEAFF. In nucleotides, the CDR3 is TGTGCCAGTAGTATAGGGGGCCCAGGCATGAACACTGAAGCTTTCTTT. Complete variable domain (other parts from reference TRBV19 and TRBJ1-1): DGGITQSPKYLFRKEGQNVTLSCEQNLNHDAMYWYRQDPGQGLRLIYYSQIVNDFQKGDIAEGYSVSREKKESFPLTVTSAQKNPTAFYLCASSIGGPGMNTEAFFGQGTRLTVV.

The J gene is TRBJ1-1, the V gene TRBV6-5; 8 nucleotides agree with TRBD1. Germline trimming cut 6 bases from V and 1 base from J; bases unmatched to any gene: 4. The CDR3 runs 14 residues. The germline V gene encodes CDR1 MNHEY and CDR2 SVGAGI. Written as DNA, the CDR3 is TGTGCCAGCAGATCGGACAGGGAGAACACTGAAGCTTTCTTT. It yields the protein CASRSDRENTEAFF.

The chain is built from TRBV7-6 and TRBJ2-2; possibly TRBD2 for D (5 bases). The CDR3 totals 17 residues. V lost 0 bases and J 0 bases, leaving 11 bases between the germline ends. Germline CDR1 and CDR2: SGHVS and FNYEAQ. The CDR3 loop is CASSLALELANTGELFF. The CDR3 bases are TGTGCCAGCAGCTTAGCGCTTGAACTAGCGAACACCGGGGAGCTGTTTTTT. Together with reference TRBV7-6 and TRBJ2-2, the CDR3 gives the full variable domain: GAGVSQSPRYKVTKRGQDVALRCDPISGHVSLYWYRQALGQGPEFLTYFNYEAQQDKSGLPNDRFSAERPEGSISTLTIQRTEQRDSAMYRCASSLALELANTGELFFGEGSRLTVL.

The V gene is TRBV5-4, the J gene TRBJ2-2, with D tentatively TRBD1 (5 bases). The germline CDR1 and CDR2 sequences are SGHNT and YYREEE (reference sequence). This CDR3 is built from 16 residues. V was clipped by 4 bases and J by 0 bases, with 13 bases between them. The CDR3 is CASSIGHDANTGELFF. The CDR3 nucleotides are TGTGCCAGCAGCATAGGACATGACGCGAACACCGGGGAGCTGTTTTTT.

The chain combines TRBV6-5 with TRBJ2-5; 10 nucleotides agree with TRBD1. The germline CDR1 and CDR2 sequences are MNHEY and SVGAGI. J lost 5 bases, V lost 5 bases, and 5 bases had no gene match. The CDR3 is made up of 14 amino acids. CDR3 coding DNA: TGTGCCAGCAGTCCGGGACAGGGGTCCGAGACCCAGTACTTC. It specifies CASSPGQGSETQYF.

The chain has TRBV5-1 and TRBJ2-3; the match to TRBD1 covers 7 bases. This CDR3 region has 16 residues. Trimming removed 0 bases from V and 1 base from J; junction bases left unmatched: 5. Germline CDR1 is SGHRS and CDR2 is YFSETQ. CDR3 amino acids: CASSLGAQGGTDTQYF. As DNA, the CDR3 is TGCGCCAGCAGCTTGGGAGCCCAGGGGGGCACAGATACGCAGTATTTT.

The chain's CDR3 is CASSYRGGPHYGYTF. CDR3 bases: TGTGCCAGCAGTTACCGAGGGGGCCCTCACTATGGCTACACCTTC. The rearrangement uses TRBV6-5 and TRBJ1-2; 7 positions agree with TRBD1. CDR3 length: 15 amino acids. From germline, CDR1 is MNHEY and CDR2 SVGAGI. V shed 2 bases and J 3 bases; nucleotides not matched to a gene: 6.

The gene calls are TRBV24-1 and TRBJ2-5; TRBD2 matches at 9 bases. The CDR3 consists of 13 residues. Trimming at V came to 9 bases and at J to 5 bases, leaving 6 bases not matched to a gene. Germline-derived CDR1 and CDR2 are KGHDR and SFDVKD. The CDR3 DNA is TGTGCCACCGCTTCGGCGGGGGGGGAGACCCAGTACTTC. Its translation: CATASAGGETQYF.

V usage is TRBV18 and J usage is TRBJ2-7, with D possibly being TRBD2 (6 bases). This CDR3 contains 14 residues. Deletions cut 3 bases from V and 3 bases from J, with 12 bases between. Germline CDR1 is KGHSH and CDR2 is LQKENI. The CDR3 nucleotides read TGTGCCAGCTCACCGGGGAGGCCAAACTACGAGCAGTACTTC. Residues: CASSPGRPNYEQYF.

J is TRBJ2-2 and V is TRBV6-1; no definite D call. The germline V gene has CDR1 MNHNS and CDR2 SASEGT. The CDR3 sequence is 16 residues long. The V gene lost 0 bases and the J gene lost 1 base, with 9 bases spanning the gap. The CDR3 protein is CASSEASWRNTGELFF. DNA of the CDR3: TGTGCCAGCAGTGAAGCGTCGTGGAGGAACACCGGGGAGCTGTTTTTT.

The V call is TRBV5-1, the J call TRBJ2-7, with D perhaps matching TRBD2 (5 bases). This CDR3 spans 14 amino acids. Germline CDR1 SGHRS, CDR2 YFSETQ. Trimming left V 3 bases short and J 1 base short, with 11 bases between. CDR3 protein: CASSSTPGSYEQYF. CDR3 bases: TGCGCCAGCAGCTCAACACCGGGGTCCTACGAGCAGTACTTC.

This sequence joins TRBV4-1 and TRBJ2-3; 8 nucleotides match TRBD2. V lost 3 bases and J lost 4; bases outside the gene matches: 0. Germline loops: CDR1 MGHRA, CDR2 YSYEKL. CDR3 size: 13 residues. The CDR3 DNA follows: TGCGCCAGCAGCCACGGGAGGGCAGATACGCAGTATTTT. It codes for CASSHGRADTQYF.

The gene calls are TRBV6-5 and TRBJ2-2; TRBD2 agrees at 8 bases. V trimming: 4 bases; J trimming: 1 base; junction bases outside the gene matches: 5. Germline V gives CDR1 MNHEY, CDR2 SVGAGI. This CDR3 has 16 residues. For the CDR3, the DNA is TGTGCCAGCAGTTTCCGGGAGGGCCGGAACACCGGGGAGCTGTTTTTT. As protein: CASSFREGRNTGELFF.

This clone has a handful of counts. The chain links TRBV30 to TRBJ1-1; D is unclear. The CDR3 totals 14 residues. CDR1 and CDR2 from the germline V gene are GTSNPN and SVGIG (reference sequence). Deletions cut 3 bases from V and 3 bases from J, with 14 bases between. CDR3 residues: CAWRLFGVDTEAFF. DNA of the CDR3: TGTGCCTGGAGGTTATTCGGAGTGGACACTGAAGCTTTCTTT.

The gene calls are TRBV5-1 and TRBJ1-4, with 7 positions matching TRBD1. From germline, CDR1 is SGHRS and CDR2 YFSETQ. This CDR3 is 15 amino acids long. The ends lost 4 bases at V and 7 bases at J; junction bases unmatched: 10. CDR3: CASSVSPQGGEKLFF. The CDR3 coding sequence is TGCGCCAGCAGCGTCTCGCCTCAGGGGGGTGAAAAACTGTTTTTT.

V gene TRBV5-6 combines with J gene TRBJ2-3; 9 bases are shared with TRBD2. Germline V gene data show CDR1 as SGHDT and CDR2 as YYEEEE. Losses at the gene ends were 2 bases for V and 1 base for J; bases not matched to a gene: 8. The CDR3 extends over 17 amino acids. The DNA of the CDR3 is TGTGCCAGCAGCTTCCCGCCTCGGACTAGCGGCACAGATACGCAGTATTTT. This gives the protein CASSFPPRTSGTDTQYF.

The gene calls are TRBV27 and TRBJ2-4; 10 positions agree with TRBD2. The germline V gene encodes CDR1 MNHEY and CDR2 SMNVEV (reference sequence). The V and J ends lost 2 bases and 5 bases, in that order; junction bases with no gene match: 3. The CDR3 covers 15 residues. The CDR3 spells CASSLKRGGENIQYF. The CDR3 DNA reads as TGTGCCAGCAGTTTAAAGCGGGGGGGCGAAAACATTCAGTACTTC.

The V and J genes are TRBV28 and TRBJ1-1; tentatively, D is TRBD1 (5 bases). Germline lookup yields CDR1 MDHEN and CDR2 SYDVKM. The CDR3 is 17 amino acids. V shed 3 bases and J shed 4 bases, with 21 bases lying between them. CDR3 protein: CASSFFFRPGGSTEAFF. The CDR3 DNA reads TGTGCCAGCAGTTTCTTTTTCCGACCCGGGGGGAGCACTGAAGCTTTCTTT.